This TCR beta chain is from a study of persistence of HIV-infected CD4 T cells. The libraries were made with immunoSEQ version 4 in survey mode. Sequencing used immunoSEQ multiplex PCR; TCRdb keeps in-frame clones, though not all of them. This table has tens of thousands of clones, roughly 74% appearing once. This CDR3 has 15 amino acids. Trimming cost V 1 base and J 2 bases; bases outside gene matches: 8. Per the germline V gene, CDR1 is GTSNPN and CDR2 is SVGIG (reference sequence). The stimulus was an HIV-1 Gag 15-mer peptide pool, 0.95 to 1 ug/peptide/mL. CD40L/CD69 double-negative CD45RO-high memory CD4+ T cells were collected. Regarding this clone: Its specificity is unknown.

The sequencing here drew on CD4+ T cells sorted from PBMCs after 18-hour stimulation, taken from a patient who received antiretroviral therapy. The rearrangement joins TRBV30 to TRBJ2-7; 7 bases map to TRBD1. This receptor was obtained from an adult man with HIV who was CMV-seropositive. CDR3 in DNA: TGTGCCTGGAGTGCCAAGGACAGGTTAACCTACGAGCAGTACTTC. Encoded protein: CAWSAKDRLTYEQYF.